Listed below are T cell receptor beta chains from one sample, sequenced in a study of neurological immune-mediated disorders. A single record per CDR3 protein comes from TCRdb applying MiXCR to the 5' RACE reads. Here the sample spans fewer than 30,000 distinct CDR3 sequences, roughly 13% being singletons. Sequencing input: CD4+ T cells from blood. The receptor set was obtained from a female donor with HTLV-1-associated myelopathy (HAM/TSP). Both conserved end residues are part of each CDR3.

V	J	CDR3
TRBV6-1	TRBJ1-5	CASSGQGYQPQHF
TRBV6-2/TRBV6-3	TRBJ1-6	CASSYALPRRDSPLHF
TRBV20-1	TRBJ1-5	CSAGRTDSNQPQHF
TRBV5-1	TRBJ2-3	CVSSTGGGETQYF
TRBV15	TRBJ2-5	CATSRDRGPQGTQYF
TRBV18	TRBJ2-5	CASSRGGQGETQYF
TRBV6-4	TRBJ2-3	CASSPQDSTDTQYF
TRBV7-2	TRBJ1-5	CASSLTGGWQPQHF
TRBV6-6	TRBJ2-3	CASRSSGRGADTQYF
TRBV20-1	TRBJ2-7	CSARDHSTGDPYEQYF
TRBV4-1	TRBJ2-4	CASSPSGGASGRFWNIQYF
TRBV20-1	TRBJ2-3	CSARAGTSGGTDTQYF
TRBV20-1	TRBJ1-6	CSARESSSYNSPLHF
TRBV20-1	TRBJ2-5	CSARDHGRGPQETQYF
TRBV20-1	TRBJ2-1	CSARDFETSGNPVYNEQFF
TRBV5-1	TRBJ2-3	CASSWGVRDTQYF
TRBV12-3/TRBV12-4	TRBJ2-4	CASSDTGRGDIQYF
TRBV12-3/TRBV12-4	TRBJ2-3	CASTLRGPTDTQYF
TRBV7-8	TRBJ2-7	CASSLVWGSSYEQYF
TRBV15	TRBJ2-7	CATSRDAGGPRTEQYF
TRBV7-2	TRBJ2-2	CASSLMAGELFF
TRBV5-1	TRBJ2-5	CASSFYICSAIDRVETQYF
TRBV20-1	TRBJ2-1	CSARRRLADYNEQFF
TRBV5-5	TRBJ1-1	CASSPRGGSEAFF
TRBV29-1	TRBJ2-7	CSVELGDDQQYF
TRBV6-2/TRBV6-3	TRBJ2-2	CASRGGGNTGELFF
TRBV15	TRBJ2-3	CATSRTTGGSTDTQYF
TRBV7-9	TRBJ2-3	CASSLGADTQYF
TRBV30	TRBJ1-2	CAWSGDRGLGYTF
TRBV7-2	TRBJ2-2	CASRPGRGNTGELFF
TRBV7-2	TRBJ2-1	CASSLRGGLDNEQFF
TRBV20-1	TRBJ2-3	CSARDGGSELTDTQYF
TRBV3-1	TRBJ2-1	CASSQVWPSGGAGSSYNEQFF
TRBV24-1	TRBJ2-2	CATSDWTETGELFF
TRBV7-2	TRBJ2-7	CASSSRGLAGVYEQYF
TRBV7-3	TRBJ2-5	CASSRLAAPQETQYF
TRBV5-1	TRBJ1-5	CASSLEPHRGTRTSNQPQHF
TRBV25-1	TRBJ2-1	CASSESGRGNEQFF
TRBV7-2	TRBJ2-1	CASSLGSNNEQFF
TRBV12-3/TRBV12-4	TRBJ2-5	CASSSTWETQYF
TRBV15	TRBJ2-1	CATSSFSWEQFF
TRBV11-1	TRBJ1-2	CASSLAGGHNYGYTF
TRBV20-1	TRBJ2-7	CSARAKTGTLYEQYF
TRBV6-5	TRBJ2-2	CASRRTGGSGELFF
TRBV7-6	TRBJ2-3	CASSLIQGDTDTQYF
TRBV12-3/TRBV12-4	TRBJ2-1	CASTEQGYEQFF
TRBV20-1	TRBJ1-6	CSARYQTLVPTGTLHF
TRBV5-1	TRBJ2-3	CASSPTSGAVADTQYF
TRBV20-1	TRBJ2-3	CSANDHKDTEYF
TRBV21-1	TRBJ2-3	CATYRKGGRDTQYF
TRBV7-3	TRBJ2-6	CASSLLRPSSGANVLTF
TRBV4-2	TRBJ2-7	CASSQADRSSYEQYF
TRBV5-1	TRBJ2-6	CASSSGGGANVLTF